This T cell receptor (beta chain) came from a study of tumor and adjacent non-tumor tissue in lung cancer. Overall study context: There were 11 to 12 adenocarcinoma, a couple of squamous cell carcinoma and 1 small cell lung cancer cases. Aged about 30 to 76 years, patients included fewer than 11 men and 4 to 6 women with stage I to III disease. Study-wide findings and caveats: TCR diversity was significantly greater in tumor than normal lung tissue. Normal lung showed higher cumulative top 100 clone frequency than tumor.

Worth noting for this clonotype: The antigen remains undetermined. A much larger clone lies a single base off, so this may be a read error.

TCRbeta libraries were built with three rounds of nested PCR, modified from ARM-PCR. TCRdb recomputed calls from the multiplex PCR reads with MiXCR, one row per CDR3 protein. The repertoire holds roughly 70,000 distinct CDR3 sequences, around four fifths seen once, with roughly 27% in the top ten. The CDR3 contains 15 residues. Looked up from germline, CDR1 is SEHNR and CDR2 is FQNEAQ (reference sequence). The template was RNA from unsorted bulk tissue. The specimen sequenced was lung tumor tissue. This TCR was recovered from a man aged 60 to 75 with non-small cell lung cancer. The J gene is TRBJ2-7, the V gene TRBV7-9; 10 bases line up with TRBD1. In DNA form, the CDR3 reads TGTACCAGCAGCTTCAGGGGACAGGGGAACTACGAGCAGTACTTC. The encoded protein is CTSSFRGQGNYEQYF.